The rows below give T cell receptor beta chains drawn from one sample of a study of cytomegalovirus exposure and HLA in healthy donors. Sequencing was performed with immunoSEQ multiplex PCR; in TCRdb, only in-frame clones are kept and a portion is missing. The sample holds 120,000 or so clones; roughly 80% are singletons and the top ten take more than 1%. Sequencing was carried out using PBMCs. Receptors originate from a female donor in good health and CMV-seronegative. The CDR3 runs from the conserved cysteine through the conserved F or W. D genes are given only for firm matches. Where a row states a size, it is once, few, many or the class of an expanded clone; other rows omit it.

clone_size j_call d_call v_call cdr3_nt cdr3_aa
. TRBJ2-3 . TRBV5-1 TGCGCCAGCAGCTTGGCGGACAGTGGCGCGCGGCAAACAGATACGCAGTATTTT CASSLADSGARQTDTQYF
. TRBJ1-1 . TRBV27 TGTGCCAGCAGAAACGTGGGAGGGCCCACTGAAGCTTTCTTT CASRNVGGPTEAFF
. TRBJ1-2 . TRBV30 TGTGCCTGGAGTGTACAGGGTGGCTACACCTTC CAWSVQGGYTF
. TRBJ2-2 . TRBV7-9 TGTGCCAGCAGCCCGAGGACAGTATCGAACACCGGGGAGCTGTTTTTT CASSPRTVSNTGELFF
. TRBJ2-3 TRBD2 TRBV28 TGTGCCAGTCACTTCAGCGGGACGACAGATACGCAGTATTTT CASHFSGTTDTQYF
. TRBJ2-3 . TRBV7-2 TGTGCCAGCAGCTTCGCGACAGGCTACACAGATACGCAGTATTTT CASSFATGYTDTQYF
. TRBJ1-2 . TRBV2 TGTGCCAGCAGTGGGTGGAGCGGACAGTATGGCTACACCTTC CASSGWSGQYGYTF
. TRBJ2-5 . TRBV4-1 TGCGCCAGCAGCCCGACTGGGTACCAAGAGACCCAGTACTTC CASSPTGYQETQYF
. TRBJ1-1 . TRBV11-2 TGTGCCAGCAGCGCGCACAGGGATTTGAACACTGAAGCTTTCTTT CASSAHRDLNTEAFF
once TRBJ1-1 . TRBV7-2 TGTGCCAGCAGCTCTGACATGAACACTGAAGCTTTCTTT CASSSDMNTEAFF
. TRBJ2-7 TRBD2 TRBV5-4 TGTGCCAGCAGCTATTCCGGGACTAGTATCGAGCAGTACTTC CASSYSGTSIEQYF
. TRBJ1-1 . TRBV18 TGTGCCAGCTCACCAGGAGCGAACACTGAAGCTTTCTTT CASSPGANTEAFF
. TRBJ1-1 . TRBV30 TGTGCCTGGAGCTTGGTCGGTGAAGCTTTCTTT CAWSLVGEAFF
. TRBJ2-1 . TRBV7-9 TGTGCCAGCAGCCCACCGAGAGAGCGCCCCCATGAGCAGTTCTTC CASSPPRERPHEQFF
. TRBJ2-7 TRBD1 TRBV6-4 TGTGCCAGCAGTGACCGAACAGGGGGCGACGAGCAGTACTTC CASSDRTGGDEQYF
. TRBJ1-2 TRBD1 TRBV9 TGTGCCAGCAGCGTAGCGGACAGGGTATATGGCGGCTACACCTTC CASSVADRVYGGYTF
. TRBJ2-1 . TRBV2 TGTGCCAGCAGGGGGCTAACAGTGGGTAATGAGCAGTTCTTC CASRGLTVGNEQFF
. TRBJ2-1 . TRBV5-1 TGCGCCAGCAGCTTGTCCGGACAGACCTACAATGAGCAGTTCTTC CASSLSGQTYNEQFF
. TRBJ1-3 TRBD1 TRBV10-2 TGCGCCAGCAGCCGCGGACAGGGGGGCCCTGGAAACACCATATATTTT CASSRGQGGPGNTIYF
few TRBJ1-6 TRBD1 TRBV13 TGTGCCAGCAGCCTATCGGGACAGGGGCACGGTTCACCCCTCCACTTT CASSLSGQGHGSPLHF
. TRBJ2-3 TRBD1 TRBV10-3 TGTGCCATCAGCGGGACAGGGAGAGGGGATACGCAGTATTTT CAISGTGRGDTQYF
. TRBJ2-1 . TRBV7-3 TGTGCCAGCAGCTTAACGATCCCCTCAGGGGTCCTGCTCTTC CASSLTIPSGVLLF
. TRBJ1-1 TRBD1 TRBV25-1 TGTGCCAGCAGGCCCCGGGACAGGGAGAACACTGAAGCTTTCTTT CASRPRDRENTEAFF
. TRBJ1-5 . TRBV7-6 TGTGCCAGCAGCTTTACGACAAACGCCCATCAGCCCCAGCATTTT CASSFTTNAHQPQHF
. TRBJ1-1 TRBD1 TRBV7-2 TGTGCCAGCAGGGCTCGGACAGGGGGCTCGGACACTGAAGCTTTCTTT CASRARTGGSDTEAFF
. TRBJ1-5 TRBD1 TRBV30 TGTGCCTGGGGGACAGGATCTTATAGCAATCAGCCCCAGCATTTT CAWGTGSYSNQPQHF
. TRBJ1-6 . TRBV19 TGTGCAGTAAAGGACAGCCATTCACCCCTCCACTTT CAVKDSHSPLHF
. TRBJ1-2 TRBD1 TRBV19 TGTGCCAGTAGGGACAGGGGTCCTGGCTACACCTTC CASRDRGPGYTF
. TRBJ1-2 . TRBV5-4 TGTGCCAGCAGACTCCAGGGATCCGGGGGCTACACCTTC CASRLQGSGGYTF
. TRBJ1-4 TRBD1 TRBV28 TGTGCCAGCAATTGGGGACAGGGAGGTCAACTGTTTTTT CASNWGQGGQLFF
. TRBJ1-2 . TRBV5-6 TGTGCCAGCAGCCTACCCTCTGACGGGGGTGGCTACACCTTC CASSLPSDGGGYTF
. TRBJ2-2 TRBD1 TRBV11-3 TGTGCCAGCAGCGAGAGGGGGCCGAACACCGGGGAGCTGTTTTTT CASSERGPNTGELFF
. TRBJ1-1 . TRBV2 TGTGCCAGCAGTACGGTGATGAACACTGAAGCTTTCTTT CASSTVMNTEAFF
. TRBJ2-5 TRBD2 TRBV6-6 TGTGCCAGCAGTTTGGGGGGGGACTTGGGGACCCAGTACTTC CASSLGGDLGTQYF
. TRBJ1-1 . TRBV1 TGCACCAGCAGCCAAGACAGGAACACTGAAGCTTTCTTT CTSSQDRNTEAFF
. TRBJ2-3 TRBD2 TRBV2 TGTGCCAGCAAAGGGCGGGGGGCCTCAGATACGCAGTATTTT CASKGRGASDTQYF
. TRBJ1-5 . TRBV19 TGTGCCAGTCACGAGAGGGCGCGGCAGCCCCAGCATTTT CASHERARQPQHF
. TRBJ1-5 . TRBV28 TGTGCCAGCAGTTTCAGACAGGAACAATATCAGCCCCAGCATTTT CASSFRQEQYQPQHF
. TRBJ2-7 TRBD1 TRBV7-3 TGTGCCAGCAGCTCTACTCCGGGACAGGGATCCCAGCAGTACTTC CASSSTPGQGSQQYF
. TRBJ2-7 TRBD2 TRBV9 TGTGCCAGCAGCGTAGATCGGCGGGAGCCGCGGGAGCAGTACTTC CASSVDRREPREQYF
. TRBJ2-1 TRBD2 TRBV7-6 TGTGCCAGCAGCCCTGGGCGGGGGTCCAATGAGCAGTTCTTC CASSPGRGSNEQFF
. TRBJ2-7 . TRBV28 TGTGCCAGCAGCTCTAATTACGAGCAGTACTTC CASSSNYEQYF
. TRBJ2-5 . TRBV4-1 TGCGCCAGCAGCCAAGAGTGGCCGGGTCAAGTACAAGAGACCCAGTACTTC CASSQEWPGQVQETQYF
. TRBJ2-3 . TRBV4-1 TGCGCCAGCAGCCAAGAGAGAGGGGATACGCAGTATTTT CASSQERGDTQYF
. TRBJ2-1 TRBD1 TRBV4-2 TGTGCCAGCAGCCGGGACAGGCATATGGGCAATGAGCAGTTCTTC CASSRDRHMGNEQFF
. TRBJ1-5 . TRBV28 TGTGCCAGCAGAGACTGGGCGGGTAATCAGCCCCAGCATTTT CASRDWAGNQPQHF
. TRBJ2-1 TRBD1 TRBV7-8 TGTGCCAGCAGCCTAACAGGGGGAACTTACAATGAGCAGTTCTTC CASSLTGGTYNEQFF
. TRBJ2-3 . TRBV9 TGTGCCAGCAGCGCGGGACTCTCCACAGATACGCAGTATTTT CASSAGLSTDTQYF
. TRBJ2-7 TRBD1 TRBV6-5 TGTGCCAGCAGTTCAGCCGGACAGGGGGTTTACTACGAGCAGTACTTC CASSSAGQGVYYEQYF
. TRBJ2-1 . TRBV6-1 TGTGCCAGCAGTGTAGAGTTAGCGCGAAACAATGAGCAGTTCTTC CASSVELARNNEQFF
. TRBJ2-1 TRBD1 TRBV28 TGTGCCACAAGGGACAGGGGACTCATTAGGTCGTTCTTC CATRDRGLIRSFF
. TRBJ2-7 TRBD1 TRBV27 TGTGCCAGCAGTGAATCGACAGGGATAAACGAGCAGTACTTC CASSESTGINEQYF
. TRBJ2-1 . TRBV21-1 TGTGCCAGCACTAGTAACGAGGGACAGCTTTACAATGAGCAGTTCTTC CASTSNEGQLYNEQFF
. TRBJ2-2 . TRBV6-5 TGTGCCAGCAGAACGGTTATGGGGGAGCTGTTTTTT CASRTVMGELFF
. TRBJ1-3 . TRBV13 TGTGCCAGCAGCCCACCACAATGGAGCTCTGGAAACACCATATATTTT CASSPPQWSSGNTIYF
. TRBJ2-7 . TRBV20-1 TGCAGTGCCCATACTAGCTACGAGCAGTACTTC CSAHTSYEQYF
. TRBJ2-7 TRBD2 TRBV27 TGTGCCAGCAGTCTACTAGCGGGGGGGACCTACGAGCAGTACTTC CASSLLAGGTYEQYF
. TRBJ2-2 . TRBV2 TGTGCCTCACGACAGACCCTGAACACCGGGGAGCTGTTTTTT CASRQTLNTGELFF